Listed here are 3 T cell receptor beta chains from one sample, sequenced in a study of T cells after yellow fever vaccination. TCRdb re-called the 5' RACE reads with MiXCR, one entry per CDR3 protein. The sample yields some 63,000 distinct CDR3 sequences, 6.5% to 9% seen once. Sequenced material: CD8+ T cells sorted from PBMCs, taken 15 days after the yellow fever booster vaccination. Receptors were obtained from a man aged 25-40 years who received the YFV17D yellow fever vaccine.

This clonotype was recorded at least ten times. The chain employs TRBV6-1 and TRBJ2-2; no clear D. Germline-derived CDR1 and CDR2 are MNHNS and SASEGT. The CDR3 is 15 residues long. Trimming cost V 5 bases and J 7 bases, with 17 bases left between them. The CDR3 spells CASSPHRPIVGELFF. The CDR3 DNA reads TGTGCCAGCAGTCCACACCGACCCATAGTCGGGGAGCTGTTTTTT.

Ten or more counts support this clonotype. CDR3 amino acids: CASSPTGHGNEQFF. The CDR3 DNA reads as TGTGCCAGCAGCCCCACGGGTCATGGGAATGAGCAGTTCTTC. J is TRBJ2-1 and V is TRBV27; D is uncertain. The V end was cut by 6 bases, the J end by 7 bases, with 16 bases between. Germline lookup yields CDR1 MNHEY and CDR2 SMNVEV (reference sequence). The CDR3 contains 14 residues.

This clonotype was counted at least ten times. The rearrangement joins TRBV28 to TRBJ2-5; the D is unclear. V lost 2 bases to trimming and J lost 1 base, with 8 bases between them. The CDR3 is made up of 14 amino acids. The V gene's germline CDR1 is MDHEN and CDR2 SYDVKM. The CDR3 DNA reads as TGTGCCAGCAGTTTACGTCACAGCCAAGAGACCCAGTACTTC. Protein sequence: CASSLRHSQETQYF.